A selection of T cell receptor beta chains follows, all from one sample in a study of regulatory T cells in long-lasting Graves disease. TCRdb re-analysed the multiplex PCR reads in MiXCR, keeping a single row per CDR3 protein. Among 350,000 to 450,000 distinct CDR3 sequences listed, about 16% were seen once. In addition, the sample was reused for a study of T cells in Graves' hyperthyroidism and ophthalmopathy.

Material: peripheral blood mononuclear cells (PBMCs), obtained at new diagnosis, from a patient treated with antithyroid drugs. These receptors all come from a woman in her thirties with Graves disease. Each CDR3 is given with its conserved first and last residue. Each record gives: clone size, D gene, V gene, J gene, CDR3 DNA, CDR3 protein. D genes are given only for firm matches. Size values are once, few and many counts, or a class for expanded clones, and some rows have none.

many	.	TRBV3-1	TRBJ2-1	TGTGCCAGCGGAGAGTACAATGAGCAGTTCTTC	CASGEYNEQFF
.	TRBD1	TRBV4-1	TRBJ2-1	TGCGCCAGCAGCCATCCGGACAGGGGGCAGGAGACCCAGTTCTTC	CASSHPDRGQETQFF
many	TRBD1	TRBV2	TRBJ1-2	TGTGCCAGCAGTGTTGACAGGGTAAACTATGGCTACACCTTC	CASSVDRVNYGYTF
many	.	TRBV7-9	TRBJ2-1	TGTGCCAGCAGTTTCAGACTTAGCTCCTACAATGAGCAGTTCTTC	CASSFRLSSYNEQFF
few	TRBD2	TRBV9	TRBJ2-5	TGTGCCAGCAGCAGTCCTGGGACTAGCGGGAGTCTAGGCGAGACCCAGTACTTC	CASSSPGTSGSLGETQYF
.	TRBD1	TRBV28	TRBJ2-2	TGTGCCAGCAGTCTACCCGGGACAGGGCCCGGGGAGCTGTTTTTT	CASSLPGTGPGELFF
.	.	TRBV6-2/TRBV6-3	TRBJ2-7	TGTGCCAGCAGTTACTCGGGCAATCCGCGGGGAACCTACGAGCAGTACTTC	CASSYSGNPRGTYEQYF
.	TRBD1	TRBV9	TRBJ2-1	TGTGCCTCCCGGGGGACAGGGGCCAATGAGCAGTTCTTC	CASRGTGANEQFF
.	.	TRBV4-1	TRBJ2-7	TGCGCCAGCAGCCAAAAATCTCTTCGCGAACCCGGAACCTACGAGCAGTACTTC	CASSQKSLREPGTYEQYF
many	TRBD2	TRBV18	TRBJ2-1	TGTGCCAGCTCACGGAGGACTAGCGGGAACTCCTACAATGAGCAGTTCTTC	CASSRRTSGNSYNEQFF
many	.	TRBV4-1	TRBJ2-7	TGCGCCAGCAGCCAGTGGTACAGGCAAGGCGACGAGCAGTACTTC	CASSQWYRQGDEQYF
.	TRBD1	TRBV6-2/TRBV6-3	TRBJ1-5	TGTGCCAGCAGTTACTCCAAAGACGGGACAGGGGGTGTTAAGGGCAATCAGCCCCAGCATTTT	CASSYSKDGTGGVKGNQPQHF
many	.	TRBV25-1	TRBJ2-7	TGTGCCAGCAGTGGGTGGCTCGACGAGCAGTACTTC	CASSGWLDEQYF
few	.	TRBV20-1	TRBJ1-2	TGCAGTGCTCGTAGGAGACAACATAACTATGGCTACACCTTC	CSARRRQHNYGYTF
many	.	TRBV20-1	TRBJ2-7	TGCAGTGCTAGAGCGGGAGCCGTCGACGAGCAGTACTTC	CSARAGAVDEQYF
few	TRBD1	TRBV27	TRBJ1-2	TGTGCCAGCAGTTTGGCAGGGGGCATAGATGGCTACACCTTC	CASSLAGGIDGYTF
.	.	TRBV15	TRBJ2-6	TGTGCCACCAGCAGAGGTGTAGGGACCGGGGCCAACGTCCTGACTTTC	CATSRGVGTGANVLTF
.	.	TRBV19	TRBJ1-1	TGTGCCAGCGGACAGTTTGAAGCTTTCTTT	CASGQFEAFF
many	.	TRBV7-9	TRBJ2-7	TGTGCCAGCAGCAGCCTAACCGGGACCCCGGCCCACGAGCAGTACTTC	CASSSLTGTPAHEQYF
many	.	TRBV6-5	TRBJ2-7	TGTGCCAGCAGTTATGACAGGATCGGAGGGGAGCAGTACTTC	CASSYDRIGGEQYF
.	.	TRBV19	TRBJ1-5	TGTGCCAGTAGCGACCATGGGGGAGGTCAGCCCCAGCATTTT	CASSDHGGGQPQHF
few	.	TRBV12-3/TRBV12-4	TRBJ1-6	TGCGCCAGCAGTTTAGTCGGCCAGGGATCTAATTCACCCCTCCACTTT	CASSLVGQGSNSPLHF
many	.	TRBV20-1	TRBJ1-1	TGCAGTGCTAGAGGACACACTGAAGCTTTCTTT	CSARGHTEAFF
many	.	TRBV6-1	TRBJ1-1	TGTGCCAGCAGTGATGGGGGCAGACCGAACACTGAAGCTTTCTTT	CASSDGGRPNTEAFF
few	TRBD1	TRBV20-1	TRBJ2-7	TGCAGTGCTTCACCGGGACAGGGCAACGAGCAGTACTTC	CSASPGQGNEQYF
.	.	TRBV12-3/TRBV12-4	TRBJ1-5	TGTGCCAGCATGTTTGGGGTGGGGCAAAATCAGCCCCAGCATTTT	CASMFGVGQNQPQHF
many	.	TRBV12-3/TRBV12-4	TRBJ2-5	TGTGCCAGCAGTTTAGAAGGGTTGTTCAGAAAAGAGACCCAGTACTTC	CASSLEGLFRKETQYF
many	TRBD2	TRBV20-1	TRBJ2-7	TGCAGTGCTAGAGATATTACCGGACTAGGGCCCTACGAGCAGTACTTC	CSARDITGLGPYEQYF
.	.	TRBV4-1	TRBJ1-3	TGCGCCAGCAGCTCGCCGGGGGCCTCTGGAAACACCATATATTTT	CASSSPGASGNTIYF
.	TRBD2	TRBV14	TRBJ2-1	TGTGCCAGCAGCCAAAAAGCGGGCAGGCTAGCGGGAGATGAGCAGTTCTTC	CASSQKAGRLAGDEQFF
few	.	TRBV9	TRBJ2-1	TGTGCCAGCAGCGTAGTCGGCTCCAACAATGAGCAGTTCTTC	CASSVVGSNNEQFF
.	TRBD2	TRBV12-3/TRBV12-4	TRBJ2-1	TGTGCCAGCAGGGGGGGGGGACTAGCGGGAGATGGTAATGAGCAGTTCTTC	CASRGGGLAGDGNEQFF
many	.	TRBV11-2	TRBJ1-1	TGTGCCAGCAGCTCTGGGAACCCTTCGAGCACTGAAGCTTTCTTT	CASSSGNPSSTEAFF
many	TRBD2	TRBV12-3/TRBV12-4	TRBJ2-5	TGTGCCAGCAGGACGCGCGGGAGGGAGACCCAGTACTTC	CASRTRGRETQYF
many	.	TRBV6-1	TRBJ2-5	TGTGCCACAAGGCTGGTTAGTGCGGAGACCCAGTACTTC	CATRLVSAETQYF
many	.	TRBV28	TRBJ2-1	TGTGCCAGCAGTTCATTGGAGGTCGACAATGAGCAGTTCTTC	CASSSLEVDNEQFF
many	.	TRBV30	TRBJ1-5	TGTGCCTGGAGCCATCTTCCTGGTCAGCCCCAGCATTTT	CAWSHLPGQPQHF
many	TRBD1	TRBV12-3/TRBV12-4	TRBJ1-5	TGTGCCAGCAGTTTTGCAGGGGGAAGCAATCAGCCCCAGCATTTT	CASSFAGGSNQPQHF
few	.	TRBV27	TRBJ2-7	TGTGCCAGCAGTTCCAGGGGGGCCGGGCAGTACTTC	CASSSRGAGQYF
many	TRBD2	TRBV10-3	TRBJ2-7	TGTGCCATCAGTGAGCGGGACTATAACTACGAGCAGTACTTC	CAISERDYNYEQYF
many	TRBD2	TRBV3-1	TRBJ2-1	TGTGCCAGCAGCCAATTGGTGGGGGGGAATGAGCAGTTCTTC	CASSQLVGGNEQFF
.	.	TRBV5-5	TRBJ1-1	TGTGCCAGCAGCTCTTCTCGGATCGATTTGAACACTGAAGCTTTCTTT	CASSSSRIDLNTEAFF